These 2 T cell receptor beta chains were sequenced from one sample in a study of CD8 T cells in ankylosing spondylitis. TCRdb called the 5' RACE reads again in MiXCR, with one record for every CDR3 protein. The sample holds 200,000 to 250,000 distinct CDR3 sequences, around 32% seen once. The sequenced material came from blood, either unsorted or a sorted T cell fraction (not recorded which). These TCRs come from a male donor with ankylosing spondylitis or in good health (not recorded which).

This clonotype was observed a handful of times. The rearrangement joins TRBV5-1 to TRBJ2-3; D possibly corresponds to TRBD2 (5 bases). Trimming pared 3 bases from V and 2 bases from J, leaving 13 bases between. CDR1 SGHRS and CDR2 YFSETQ come from the germline V gene. The CDR3 contains 15 residues. Here the CDR3 reads CASSSGDGDTDTQYF. In DNA, the CDR3 is TGCGCCAGCAGCTCCGGGGATGGCGACACAGATACGCAGTATTTT. Filled out from reference TRBV5-1 and TRBJ2-3, the complete variable domain reads KAGVTQTPRYLIKTRGQQVTLSCSPISGHRSVSWYQQTPGQGLQFLFEYFSETQRNKGNFPGRFSGRQFSNSRSEMNVSTLELGDSALYLCASSSGDGDTDTQYFGPGTRLTVL.

The table lists this clonotype with a few counts. The chain recombines TRBV4-1 with TRBJ2-1, with TRBD1 identical over 8 bases. After removal of 2 bases from V and 8 bases from J, the junction contained 2 bases not matched to a gene. Germline V gene lookup returns CDR1 MGHRA and CDR2 YSYEKL. CDR3 length equals 13 residues. The CDR3 protein is CASSQPGGDEQFF. CDR3 sequence (DNA): TGCGCCAGCAGCCAACCAGGGGGCGATGAGCAGTTCTTC.